Given below is one T cell receptor beta chain in context. The antigen remains undetermined. The CDR3 is 16 amino acids. Trimming left V 3 bases short and J 0 bases short, with 14 bases between. Per the germline V gene, CDR1 is KGHSH and CDR2 is LQKENI. TCR alpha and TCR beta cDNA libraries carrying sample barcodes and UMIs came from 5'RACE with constant-segment primers. Each CDR3 protein is one row after TCRdb ran MiXCR on the 5' RACE reads. The data show under 250,000 distinct CDR3 sequences, 25% to 35% seen once. The source of the sample is a study of T-cell memory formation after mild COVID-19. General study results and limits: Memory sampled before infection contained some responding clones, suggesting cross-reactive memory joined. CD4+ bias marked clones expanding day 15 to 37, unlike balanced contracting clones. Still unconfirmed is whether the second-wave clones peaking on day 37 recognized SARS-CoV-2.

The chain carries TRBV18 and TRBJ1-1; no definite D call. The sample was PBMCs or a T cell subset sorted from them (not recorded which). The receptor comes from an adult woman who had mild COVID-19 (a few samples of this study predate the infection). Cell type and time point are not known. CDR3 amino acids: CASSPGIERLNTEAFF. CDR3 coding DNA: TGTGCCAGCTCACCGGGTATAGAAAGACTGAACACTGAAGCTTTCTTT.